These 9 T cell receptor beta chains were all obtained from the same sample, sequenced in a study of T cells expressing NK-cell markers. TCRdb reprocessed the 5' RACE reads; each CDR3 protein has one entry and no DNA is given. The sample holds approximately 460,000 distinct CDR3 sequences. Sequenced: blood T cells: a sorted CD56 or NKG2C T cell subset, CD4+ or CD8+ T cells, or bulk PBMC T cells (not recorded which). These TCRs come from a woman aged 18 to 69 in good health.

The rearrangement links TRBV20-1 to TRBJ2-1; there is no DNA to check the TCRdb D call of TRBD1. This CDR3 has 12 residues. The germline gives CDR1 DFQATT, CDR2 SNEGSKA (reference sequence). This chain's CDR3 is CSAAGPVNEQFF.

The chain carries TRBV12-3 or TRBV12-4 and TRBJ1-2; the TRBD1 assignment by TCRdb is unverifiable without DNA. This CDR3 comprises 14 residues. The CDR3: CASRRDPGGYGYTF.

The rearrangement joins TRBV5-6 to TRBJ2-3; absent DNA, TCRdb's TRBD2 call cannot be checked. Germline V gene data show CDR1 as SGHDT and CDR2 as YYEEEE. The CDR3 is 14 amino acids. CDR3 loop: CASSFPRGGDTQYF.

The chain carries TRBV11-2 and TRBJ2-1; TCRdb proposes TRBD2, but this gene call is untestable without DNA. CDR3 length equals 15 residues. CDR1 is SGHAT, CDR2 FQNNGV, per germline. CDR3 amino acids: CASSLVVAGGTEQFF.

J is TRBJ2-7 and V is TRBV29-1; the D call of TRBD1 rests on TCRdb alone, since no DNA is present to check it. The CDR3 sequence is 12 residues long. Germline lookup yields CDR1 SQVTM and CDR2 ANQGSEA. The CDR3 here is CSASGQSYEQYF.

CDR3 sequence reads: CASKGKVSVDGYTF. V usage is TRBV12-3 or TRBV12-4 and J usage is TRBJ1-2. The CDR3 length is 14 residues.

The chain has TRBV7-2 and TRBJ1-2. This CDR3 region has 12 residues. Germline V lookup: CDR1 SGHTA, CDR2 FQGNSA. CDR3 in amino acids: CASSADSYGYTF. Filled out from reference TRBV7-2 and TRBJ1-2, the complete variable domain reads GAGVSQSPSNKVTEKGKDVELRCDPISGHTALYWYRQSLGQGLEFLIYFQGNSAPDKSGLPSDRFSAERTGGSVSTLTIQRTQQEDSAVYLCASSADSYGYTFGSGTRLTVV.

The chain has TRBV12-5 and TRBJ2-5; TCRdb lists TRBD2, though no DNA is available to test this call. This CDR3 region has 15 residues. Germline-derived CDR1 and CDR2 are LGHNT and FRNRAP. The CDR3 here is CASAPPGSRRETQYF.

The rearrangement links TRBV7-6 to TRBJ1-5. Germline V gene sequence: CDR1 SGHVS, CDR2 FNYEAQ. The CDR3 runs 13 residues. The CDR3: CASSSGRYQPQHF. Full variable domain (outside the CDR3, taken from reference TRBV7-6 and TRBJ1-5): GAGVSQSPRYKVTKRGQDVALRCDPISGHVSLYWYRQALGQGPEFLTYFNYEAQQDKSGLPNDRFSAERPEGSISTLTIQRTEQRDSAMYRCASSSGRYQPQHFGDGTRLSIL.